This record concerns one TCR beta chain sequence. Its antigen is currently unknown. V was shortened by 5 bases and J by 0 bases, with 13 bases between the two germline ends. The CDR3 covers 15 residues. CDR1 is PRHDT and CDR2 is FYEKMQ in the germline V gene (reference sequence). The data are from a study of shared clonotypes between healthy human individuals. On the study more broadly: With ages of 18 to 49, the donors were a couple of women and a few men.

Study conclusions and caveats: Between a handful of donors, naive CD4 clonotypes were shared at a level of about 5.3%. Sequencing depth was a factor that was expected to affect clonotype sharing among donors.

Generated by immunoSEQ multiplex PCR, the TCRdb table keeps only in-frame clones and is missing some. The sample has millions of clones, around 96% seen once; the top ten hold 0.85% to 1.3%. Positive CCR7 selection of CD45RO-negative cells yielded the naive CD8 cells, and terminally differentiated effector memory CD45RA+ cells were excluded. The specimen sequenced was naive CD8+ T cells sorted from blood. The chain carries TRBV13 and TRBJ2-5; D is unclear. The clonotype originates from a man in his late teens or twenties in good health. The CDR3 loop reads CASSQVPGHQETQYF. The CDR3 coding sequence is TGTGCCAGCAGCCAGGTGCCGGGCCACCAAGAGACCCAGTACTTC.